This is a list of T cell receptor beta chains from one sample in a study of shared clonotypes between healthy human individuals. Here immunoSEQ multiplex PCR was the method, and the copy in TCRdb shows in-frame clones only, minus some. The data contain more than 450,000 clones, about four fifths of them singletons. The sequenced sample consisted of PBMCs. The receptors were gathered from a woman in her thirties or forties in good health. Some clones in this sample may be carry-over from other donors' samples. CDR3s include the opening cysteine and the closing phenylalanine or tryptophan. A D gene is named only where the DNA matches it firmly. Clone size, where shown, is once, few, many, or a class for clones that have expanded.

J gene | D gene | clone size | V gene | CDR3 DNA | CDR3 protein
TRBJ2-3 | NA | NA | TRBV19 | TGTGCCAGTAGTATAGGCCCCCTGGATACGCAGTATTTT | CASSIGPLDTQYF
TRBJ1-1 | NA | NA | TRBV19 | TGTGCCAGTAGTACGGGGGCCGCGAGCACTGAAGCTTTCTTT | CASSTGAASTEAFF
TRBJ1-1 | NA | few | TRBV29-1 | TGCAGCGTTGAAGGGCAGGGGTGGACTGAAGCTTTCTTT | CSVEGQGWTEAFF
TRBJ1-5 | NA | NA | TRBV6-1 | TGTGCCAGCAGTGAAGCGAATAGCAATCAGCCCCAGCATTTT | CASSEANSNQPQHF
TRBJ2-5 | NA | NA | TRBV29-1 | TGCAGCGTTGATCAGGGTCGTGGGGAGCAGTACTTC | CSVDQGRGEQYF
TRBJ1-1 | NA | NA | TRBV28 | TGTGCCAGTAGGGAGATGGATGAAGCTTTCTTT | CASREMDEAFF
TRBJ2-3 | TRBD1 | once | TRBV29-1 | TGCAGCGTACGCTCCGGGACAGTTCGCGCAGATACGCAGTATTTT | CSVRSGTVRADTQYF
TRBJ2-2 | TRBD2 | NA | TRBV2 | TGTGCCAGCAGTCCTCGGGGGGGCACGAACACCGGGGAGCTGTTTTTT | CASSPRGGTNTGELFF
TRBJ2-7 | NA | NA | TRBV15 | TGTGCCACCAGTCCTAACCCCCCAGGGTACAACTCCTACGAGCAGTACTTC | CATSPNPPGYNSYEQYF
TRBJ2-6 | TRBD1 | NA | TRBV19 | TGTGCCAGTAGTTCGGGACAGGCCCCCTCTGGGGCCAACGTCCTGACTTTC | CASSSGQAPSGANVLTF
TRBJ2-5 | TRBD2 | NA | TRBV2 | TGTGCCAGCAGTGACGGACTAGCGGGGGTAGAGACCCAGTACTTC | CASSDGLAGVETQYF
TRBJ2-7 | NA | NA | TRBV5-4 | TGTGCCGGCAGCTACGGTTACGGGGACGAGCAGTACTTC | CAGSYGYGDEQYF
TRBJ1-2 | NA | NA | TRBV6-1 | TGTGCCAGCAGAGCCTCGGGACGGCTCTATGGCTACACCTTC | CASRASGRLYGYTF
TRBJ2-3 | TRBD1 | NA | TRBV2 | TGTGCCAGCAGTGATGTACAGGGGGCAGATACGCAGTATTTT | CASSDVQGADTQYF
TRBJ2-1 | NA | NA | TRBV9 | TGTGCCAGCAGCGTAGAACGGGATGGCGGTAATGAGCAGTTCTTC | CASSVERDGGNEQFF
TRBJ1-1 | NA | NA | TRBV25-1 | TGTGCCAGCAGTGAATTGCGTGGGGCTGATTACACTGAAGCTTTCTTT | CASSELRGADYTEAFF
TRBJ1-1 | TRBD1 | NA | TRBV28 | TGTGCCAGCAGTCCAGGGGGCGCGGGCATGAACACTGAAGCTTTCTTT | CASSPGGAGMNTEAFF
TRBJ2-7 | TRBD1 | NA | TRBV5-8 | TGTGCCAGCAGCACCCTCCCGGGGACAGGCTACGAGCAGTACTTC | CASSTLPGTGYEQYF
TRBJ2-2 | NA | once | TRBV15 | TGTGCCACCAGCAGGTACAGGGGACTTAACACCGGGGAGCTGTTTTTT | CATSRYRGLNTGELFF
TRBJ2-5 | NA | NA | TRBV7-9 | TGTGCCAGCAGCCCCTTGACGGGACCTGGGGAGACCCAGTACTTC | CASSPLTGPGETQYF
TRBJ2-5 | NA | NA | TRBV6-5 | TGTGCCAGCAGTTACTCGCCGCAGTCCCAAGAGACCCAGTACTTC | CASSYSPQSQETQYF
TRBJ2-7 | NA | NA | TRBV30 | TGTGCGTCTACTTCCGGGACACCCTACGAGCAGTACTTC | CASTSGTPYEQYF
TRBJ1-3 | NA | few | TRBV11-2 | TGTGCCAGCAGCTTTAGGACCGTGCGCTCTGGAAACACCATATATTTT | CASSFRTVRSGNTIYF
TRBJ2-5 | TRBD1 | many | TRBV27 | TGTGCCAGCACCTCGGGTAGGGGGCAGGGTACGAAGAAGACCCAGTACTTC | CASTSGRGQGTKKTQYF
TRBJ1-4 | TRBD1 | NA | TRBV18 | TGTGCCAGCTCACCGGACAGGGAAAAACTGTTTTTT | CASSPDREKLFF
TRBJ2-3 | NA | NA | TRBV7-9 | TGTGCCAGCAGCTCCTTCAGCCTAGCGATCCACCAACCCACAGATACGCAGTATTTT | CASSSFSLAIHQPTDTQYF
TRBJ2-1 | TRBD1 | NA | TRBV29-1 | TGCAGCGTTGAAGAGGCGGGACAGGGGTACAATGAGCAGTTCTTC | CSVEEAGQGYNEQFF
TRBJ2-7 | NA | NA | TRBV7-9 | TGTGCCAGCAGCCCCCGGGACCGCTCCTACGAGCAGTACTTC | CASSPRDRSYEQYF